The sequence of this T cell receptor beta chain was determined in a study of T cells after yellow fever vaccination. Study information: Low-cell-number fractions were prepared with SMART-Seq v4 Ultra Low Input. Points from the study as a whole: Subsequent booster samples again held most clones from primary vaccination (less than 98% CD4, 85% to 90% CD8). Repertoires sorted by FACS could include abundant clonotypes that are contaminants from the bulk population.

Universal primer sites and UMIs were introduced during 5'RACE template-switching synthesis of TCR cDNA. TCRdb re-called the 5' RACE reads with MiXCR, one entry per CDR3 protein. Of hundreds of thousands of distinct CDR3 sequences in the sample, about 12% are singletons; the top ten hold just under 15%. Germline CDR1 SGHAT, CDR2 FQNNGV. There are 18 residues in the CDR3. V lost 5 bases and J lost 1, with 20 bases in between. This clonotype was seen more than once but under ten times. Its antigen remains unknown. The material sequenced was PBMCs, taken on the day of the yellow fever booster vaccination. The chain carries TRBV11-2 and TRBJ2-2; tentative D call: TRBD1 (6 bases). This sequence was found in a man between 25 and 39 years old who received the YFV17D yellow fever vaccine. The CDR3 DNA sequence: TGTGCCAGCAGCCCCCCCATCACAGGGATCCAGAACACCGGGGAGCTGTTTTTT. Amino acid sequence: CASSPPITGIQNTGELFF.